The next 25 T cell receptor beta chains were all read from a single sample in a study of radiotherapy plus CTLA-4 blockade in lung cancer. The method was immunoSEQ multiplex PCR; TCRdb's version includes in-frame clones alone and lacks a portion of them. The sample holds about 80,000 clones, under 85% seen once. Sample: peripheral blood, taken from a patient treated with radiotherapy plus ipilimumab. These receptors were obtained from a human donor with non-small cell lung cancer who had stable disease on radiotherapy plus ipilimumab.

The gene calls are TRBV4-1 and TRBJ2-5, with a weak D call TRBD2 (5 bases). The CDR3 is made up of 15 amino acids. V gave up 0 bases and J gave up 1 base, with 9 bases separating them. Per germline, CDR1 MGHRA and CDR2 YSYEKL. Written as DNA, the CDR3 is TGCGCCAGCAGCCAAGATCCCCTAGCCCAAGAGACCCAGTACTTC. Protein sequence: CASSQDPLAQETQYF.

This chain connects TRBV18 to TRBJ1-1, with D uncertain. Germline loops: CDR1 KGHSH, CDR2 LQKENI. The ends were cut back, 2 bases at V and 2 bases at J, with 15 bases in the middle. This CDR3 has 16 residues. CDR3 in amino acids: CASSPTQTIGNTEAFF. CDR3 DNA sequence: TGTGCCAGCTCACCAACACAAACTATAGGTAACACTGAAGCTTTCTTT. The complete variable domain, with remaining parts taken from reference TRBV18 and TRBJ1-1, reads NAGVMQNPRHLVRRRGQEARLRCSPMKGHSHVYWYRQLPEEGLKFMVYLQKENIIDESGMPKERFSAEFPKEGPSILRIQQVVRGDSAAYFCASSPTQTIGNTEAFFGQGTRLTVV.

The chain joins TRBV14 to TRBJ2-1; 7 bases are shared with TRBD1. The CDR3 loop spans 16 amino acids. CDR1 SGHDN and CDR2 FVKESK come from the germline V gene. The trim removed 0 bases at V and 2 bases at J, leaving 4 bases unmatched. CDR3 in amino acids: CASSQDPQGAYNEQFF. CDR3 sequence (DNA): TGTGCCAGCAGCCAAGATCCGCAGGGGGCCTACAATGAGCAGTTCTTC.

The chain joins TRBV6-6 to TRBJ2-2; TRBD2 is a possible D gene (5 bases). CDR3 length: 15 amino acids. The V and J ends lost 6 bases and 0 bases respectively, with 11 bases between them. Germline values: CDR1 MNHNY, CDR2 SVGAGI (reference sequence). The CDR3: CASRYAGPNTGELFF. The CDR3 coding sequence is TGTGCCAGCAGATATGCGGGCCCGAACACCGGGGAGCTGTTTTTT.

The chain joins TRBV27 to TRBJ2-2; 10 bases agree with TRBD2. This CDR3 contains 16 residues. V lost 5 bases and J lost 3; bases outside the gene matches: 6. Germline lookup yields CDR1 MNHEY and CDR2 SMNVEV (reference sequence). CDR3 in amino acids: CASSPIAGGYTGELFF. The DNA for the CDR3 is TGTGCCAGCAGTCCCATAGCGGGGGGATACACCGGGGAGCTGTTTTTT.

This clone was seen just once. Other DNA sequences within the sample encode an identical CDR3. The chain couples TRBV7-2 to TRBJ1-1; perhaps TRBD1 as D (5 bases). Germline V gene data show CDR1 as SGHTA and CDR2 as FQGNSA. CDR3 length equals 13 residues. The V gene lost 5 bases and the J gene lost 1 base, with 8 bases spanning the gap. CDR3 coding DNA: TGTGCCAGCAGCCGCCAGGGGAACACTGAAGCTTTCTTT. This encodes CASSRQGNTEAFF.

The CDR3 sequence: CASSLGQGGTGELFF. The CDR3 bases are TGCGCCAGCAGCTTGGGTCAGGGAGGAACCGGGGAGCTGTTTTTT. V usage is TRBV5-1 and J usage is TRBJ2-2, with D perhaps TRBD2 (6 bases). V was clipped by 0 bases and J by 5 bases, with 11 bases between them. This CDR3 has 15 residues. Germline V gene sequence: CDR1 SGHRS, CDR2 YFSETQ.

The chain combines TRBV7-9 with TRBJ1-4, with TRBD1 identical over 9 bases. The length of the CDR3 is 14 residues. V lost 4 bases to trimming and J lost 9 bases; unmatched junction nucleotides: 6. CDR1 and CDR2 (germline): SEHNR, FQNEAQ (reference sequence). This CDR3 reads CASSSTGGNKKLFF. CDR3 nucleotides: TGTGCCAGCAGCTCGACAGGGGGAAATAAAAAACTGTTTTTT.

V and J are TRBV19 and TRBJ1-5; TRBD1 might be the D (5 bases). V lost 8 bases, J lost 0 bases, and 20 bases lay in between. The germline V gene encodes CDR1 LNHDA and CDR2 SQIVND (reference sequence). The CDR3 is made up of 17 amino acids. This CDR3 is CASRGSRGVYSNQPQHF. CDR3 in DNA: TGTGCCAGTCGGGGCAGCCGGGGAGTCTATAGCAATCAGCCCCAGCATTTT.

The chain couples TRBV18 to TRBJ1-1, with TRBD1 as a possible D gene (6 bases). V dropped 0 bases and J dropped 4 bases, with 15 bases sitting between them. The CDR3 sequence is 16 residues long. Germline V lookup: CDR1 KGHSH, CDR2 LQKENI. The CDR3 loop is CASSPPRGRGVTEAFF. CDR3 coding DNA: TGTGCCAGCTCACCACCTCGCGGCAGGGGAGTCACTGAAGCTTTCTTT.

The genes are TRBV28 and TRBJ2-1, with TRBD2 matching 9 bases. The V segment lost 3 bases and the J segment 4 bases; nucleotides outside the gene matches: 19. CDR3 size: 20 residues. The germline V gene has CDR1 MDHEN and CDR2 SYDVKM. The CDR3: CASSLIRGGKRLADYNEQFF. CDR3 nucleotides: TGTGCCAGCAGTTTGATCCGCGGGGGCAAGAGACTAGCGGATTACAATGAGCAGTTCTTC.

The gene calls are TRBV5-1 and TRBJ1-2; TRBD1 matches 7 bases. CDR1 SGHRS and CDR2 YFSETQ come from the germline V gene. The CDR3 covers 15 residues. With 2 bases clipped from V and 2 bases from J, the junction kept 6 bases outside the gene matches. The CDR3 spells CASSLSQGPNYGYTF. The CDR3 region has the DNA TGCGCCAGCAGCTTATCACAGGGGCCCAACTATGGCTACACCTTC.

This chain uses TRBV7-9 with TRBJ1-5; D possibly corresponds to TRBD1 (5 bases). The germline CDR1 and CDR2 sequences are SEHNR and FQNEAQ (reference sequence). Trimming took off 5 bases at V and 7 bases at J, with 21 bases between the two ends. This CDR3 spans 16 amino acids. CDR3: CASSRGFRGLGQPQHF. CDR3 nucleotides: TGTGCCAGCAGCCGGGGCTTTAGGGGCCTAGGGCAGCCCCAGCATTTT.

This rearrangement joins TRBV14 to TRBJ2-1; D remains unclear. The germline CDR1 and CDR2 sequences are SGHDN and FVKESK. This CDR3 has 15 amino acids. The ends were cut back, 0 bases at V and 4 bases at J, with 10 bases in the middle. CDR3 bases: TGTGCCAGCAGCCAAGATCTAGGGTCATACAATGAGCAGTTCTTC. Translating it yields CASSQDLGSYNEQFF.

This chain connects TRBV10-1 to TRBJ1-2; D unresolved. This CDR3 has 14 residues. CDR1 and CDR2 from the germline V gene are WNHNN and SYGVQD (reference sequence). The V and J ends lost 5 bases and 5 bases respectively, with 15 bases between them. CDR3 nucleotide sequence: TGCGCCAGCAGTTTACAGCCGCTACCTTATGGCTACACCTTC. This codes for CASSLQPLPYGYTF.

About this clone: The junction and the germline gene differ at one end; a read error may be behind it. The chain has TRBV28 and TRBJ1-1, with 8 bases aligning to TRBD1. The CDR3 consists of 14 residues. The germline CDR1 and CDR2 sequences are MDHEN and SYDVKM. This CDR3 is CASSPGQVKTEAFF. Written as DNA, the CDR3 is TGTGCCAGCAGTCCGGGACAGGTGAAGACTGAAGCTTTCTTT.

This clone was picked up one time. This chain uses TRBV19 with TRBJ2-4; 7 nucleotides match TRBD2. This CDR3 has 15 residues. Germline CDR1 is LNHDA and CDR2 is SQIVND (reference sequence). Trimming at V came to 3 bases and at J to 2 bases, leaving 4 bases not matched to a gene. The CDR3 DNA sequence: TGTGCCAGTAGTATTAGGGAGGGGACCAAAAACATTCAGTACTTC. Protein sequence: CASSIREGTKNIQYF.

The V and J genes are TRBV4-1 and TRBJ2-1, with D possibly being TRBD1 (5 bases). Germline CDR1 and CDR2: MGHRA and YSYEKL. The CDR3 consists of 17 residues. With 2 bases removed from V and 0 bases from J, the gap between germline ends came to 14 bases. The CDR3 loop is CASSQPTHRSSYNEQFF. The CDR3 bases are TGCGCCAGCAGCCAACCCACCCACAGGTCCTCCTACAATGAGCAGTTCTTC.

The V call is TRBV28, the J call TRBJ1-5, with D unclear. Trimming cost V 6 bases and J 4 bases, with 13 bases left between them. Per the germline V gene, CDR1 is MDHEN and CDR2 is SYDVKM. The CDR3 is made up of 14 amino acids. The DNA for the CDR3 is TGTGCCAGCAGACTGCCGGGGTCGAATCAGCCCCAGCATTTT. Protein sequence: CASRLPGSNQPQHF. The variable domain in full, with the rest retrieved from reference TRBV28 and TRBJ1-5, is DVKVTQSSRYLVKRTGEKVFLECVQDMDHENMFWYRQDPGLGLRLIYFSYDVKMKEKGDIPEGYSVSREKKERFSLILESASTNQTSMYLCASRLPGSNQPQHFGDGTRLSIL.

This sequence joins TRBV7-8 and TRBJ2-7; D not resolved. V was pared by 2 bases and J by 1 base, with 9 bases between. The CDR3 sequence is 14 residues long. The V gene's germline CDR1 is SGHVS and CDR2 FQNEAQ. The CDR3 protein is CASSLIGSSYEQYF. The CDR3 nucleotides read TGTGCCAGCAGCTTAATAGGGTCTTCCTACGAGCAGTACTTC.

V usage is TRBV6-4 and J usage is TRBJ2-5; the match to TRBD2 covers 13 bases. CDR3 size: 16 residues. The germline CDR1 and CDR2 sequences are MRHNA and SNTAGT. V gave up 10 bases and J gave up 2 bases; unmatched junction bases: 10. CDR3 sequence: CATPGLAGRGQETQYF. The CDR3 bases are TGTGCCACCCCGGGACTAGCGGGACGAGGTCAAGAGACCCAGTACTTC.

The gene calls are TRBV6-1 and TRBJ1-2, with D hard to call. The CDR3 runs 13 residues. Trimming stripped 3 bases from V and 8 bases from J, with 13 bases between. Germline CDR1 is MNHNS and CDR2 is SASEGT. The CDR3 DNA reads TGTGCCAGCAGTGATCCGGGAGTCGGCGGCTACACCTTC. It codes for CASSDPGVGGYTF.

The chain recombines TRBV6-6 with TRBJ2-1; TRBD2 aligns across 12 bases. V lost 5 bases, J lost 2 bases, and 4 bases stayed unmatched. The CDR3 length is 16 residues. Germline-derived CDR1 and CDR2 are MNHNY and SVGAGI (reference sequence). The CDR3: CASSTRTSGAYNEQFF. CDR3 sequence (DNA): TGTGCCAGCAGTACCCGGACTAGCGGGGCCTACAATGAGCAGTTCTTC.

This chain joins TRBV18 and TRBJ2-1, with D perhaps given as TRBD1 or TRBD2 (5 bases each). V dropped 2 bases and J dropped 4 bases, with 12 bases sitting between them. The CDR3 sequence is 15 residues long. CDR1 KGHSH and CDR2 LQKENI come from the germline V gene. DNA for the CDR3: TGTGCCAGCTCACCAGAGGGACCACCTTACAATGAGCAGTTCTTC. Encoded protein: CASSPEGPPYNEQFF.

The chain employs TRBV14 and TRBJ2-1; 13 bases fit TRBD2. The CDR3 has 13 amino acids. With 4 bases clipped from V and 10 bases from J, the junction kept 1 base outside the gene matches. Germline V gene lookup returns CDR1 SGHDN and CDR2 FVKESK. In DNA, the CDR3 is TGTGCCAGCAGCCTGGGACTAGCGGGGGAGCAGTTCTTC. Residues: CASSLGLAGEQFF. The full variable domain, its missing parts supplied by reference TRBV14 and TRBJ2-1, is EAGVTQFPSHSVIEKGQTVTLRCDPISGHDNLYWYRRVMGKEIKFLLHFVKESKQDESGMPNNRFLAERTGGTYSTLKVQPAELEDSGVYFCASSLGLAGEQFFGPGTRLTVL.